The T cell receptor beta chain described here comes from a study of cytomegalovirus exposure and HLA in healthy donors. The study's findings and limits: Some highly shared sequence variants likely arose as a pipeline artifact.

Samples came from healthy bone marrow donors. Use of 60 Vbeta and 13 Jbeta primers characterized the PCR. Original processing notes: Per a later analysis, the number of unique TCR beta chains was about 80 million, of which 9 million to 12 million were shared. Profiled with immunoSEQ multiplex PCR; TCRdb holds only in-frame clones, not every one. The D gene and trimming were derived from the DNA, and the V and J assignments and clone size from that table. The top ten hold around 8% of the sample, which has about 240,000 clones, approximately 81% seen once. For this clone: Its antigen is not known.

This CDR3 region has 16 residues. Germline V gene lookup returns CDR1 MNHEY and CDR2 SVGAGI. The gene calls are TRBV6-5 and TRBJ2-5, with 9 nucleotides matching TRBD2. Judging by the DNA end, TRBJ2-7 fits better; the J call may be wrong. The TCR originated in a woman aged 55-69 years in good health and CMV-seropositive. The material sequenced was PBMCs. The CDR3 protein is CASSYLASGKGAEQYF. The CDR3 nucleotides are TGTGCCAGCAGTTACTTGGCTAGCGGGAAAGGGGCCGAGCAGTACTTC.